Listed below are T cell receptor beta chains from one sample, sequenced in a study of T cell responses to AZD1222 COVID-19 vaccine. The data were produced by immunoSEQ multiplex PCR, yet TCRdb's version contains in-frame clones alone and is incomplete. The repertoire holds 20,000 to 30,000 clones, with about 86% as singletons. Sequences were derived from peripheral blood, sampled 28 days after the second AZD1222 dose. These TCRs come from an adult who received the AZD1222 COVID-19 vaccine. Both conserved end residues are part of each CDR3. The D gene is left open where the match is weak. For some rows the clone size is stated as once, few or many, or as a class when expanded; others skip it.

TRBJ1-1 | - | TRBV5-4 | TRBD1 | TGTGCCAGCAGGGACGGACAGGGGGCGACTGAAGCTTTCTTT | CASRDGQGATEAFF
TRBJ2-3 | - | TRBV7-9 | - | TGTGCCAGCAGCTTAGGCCGTGACACAGATACGCAGTATTTT | CASSLGRDTDTQYF
TRBJ2-3 | - | TRBV29-1 | - | TGCAGCGTTGAAGGATCGGGCCCTGATACGCAGTATTTT | CSVEGSGPDTQYF
TRBJ2-6 | - | TRBV2 | - | TGTGCCAGCAGAGCTGGGACTTCTGGGGCCAACGTCCTGACTTTC | CASRAGTSGANVLTF
TRBJ2-2 | - | TRBV5-6 | - | TGTGCCAGCAGCTTGGGCAGACTGAACACCGGGGAGCTGTTTTTT | CASSLGRLNTGELFF
TRBJ1-6 | once | TRBV28 | TRBD1 | TGTGCCAGCAGTTCGTACGCCGTATGGGGCAGGGGGCGGAATTCACCCCTCCACTTT | CASSSYAVWGRGRNSPLHF
TRBJ2-7 | - | TRBV10-3 | - | TGTGCCACCACCGGACAGACCTACGAGCAGTACTTC | CATTGQTYEQYF
TRBJ2-2 | - | TRBV15 | - | TGTGCCACCAGCAGGATTTCGGGGGCTGGGAACACCGGGGAGCTGTTTTTT | CATSRISGAGNTGELFF
TRBJ2-1 | - | TRBV7-9 | - | TGTGCCAGCAGCCCCGTTGGGGGGTCCTACAATGAGCAGTTCTTC | CASSPVGGSYNEQFF
TRBJ2-3 | once | TRBV7-3 | TRBD2 | TGTGCCAGCAGAGCCGGGACTAGTTTCACAGATACGCAGTATTTT | CASRAGTSFTDTQYF
TRBJ2-1 | - | TRBV30 | TRBD2 | TGTGCCTGGAGTGTAGGCGGGGGGCAGTTCTTC | CAWSVGGGQFF
TRBJ2-5 | - | TRBV20-1 | TRBD2 | TGCAGTGCTAGTAAGGGACTAGCGGAAGAGACCCAGTACTTC | CSASKGLAEETQYF
TRBJ1-2 | - | TRBV5-5 | - | TGTGCCAGCAGCTTGGAAGGGACGGCAGACTATGGCTACACCTTC | CASSLEGTADYGYTF
TRBJ2-2 | - | TRBV7-3 | TRBD2 | TGTGCCAGCAGCAAAGGGCCTCGACTAGGTCTAGCGGGAGTAGCCGGGGAGCTGTTTTTT | CASSKGPRLGLAGVAGELFF
TRBJ2-7 | - | TRBV28 | - | TGTGCCAGCAACAGGGCCCCTTTCGAGCAGTACTTC | CASNRAPFEQYF
TRBJ2-4 | - | TRBV28 | TRBD2 | TGTGCCAGCAGTCCCGGGACTAGCGGGAGGAGACCCAAAAACATTCAGTACTTC | CASSPGTSGRRPKNIQYF
TRBJ2-5 | - | TRBV7-9 | - | TGTGCCAGCAGCCCCGGGCCGGCCCAAGAGACCCAGTACTTC | CASSPGPAQETQYF
TRBJ2-2 | - | TRBV6-6 | TRBD2 | TGTGCCAGCAATAGACTAGCGGGAGAGGGGACCGGGGAGCTGTTTTTT | CASNRLAGEGTGELFF
TRBJ1-5 | - | TRBV27 | TRBD1 | TGTGCCAGCAGTAGGACAGGGGTCGGCGGCTTCAATCAGCCCCAGCATTTT | CASSRTGVGGFNQPQHF
TRBJ2-7 | - | TRBV6-5 | - | TGTGCCAGCAGTACCGGACAGTGGGGCTACGAGCAGTACTTC | CASSTGQWGYEQYF
TRBJ2-7 | - | TRBV21-1 | - | TGTGCCAGCAGCAAAGACCGCAGGGTTACTCGGACTTACGAGCAGTACTTC | CASSKDRRVTRTYEQYF
TRBJ2-5 | - | TRBV3-1/TRBV3-2 | - | TGTGCCAGCAGCAGAAACTATTTACAAGAGACCCAGTACTTC | CASSRNYLQETQYF
TRBJ2-3 | - | TRBV5-4 | - | TGTGCCAGCAGCTATAGACAGAGCACAGATACGCAGTATTTT | CASSYRQSTDTQYF
TRBJ1-2 | - | TRBV3-1/TRBV3-2 | - | TGTGCCAGCAGCTCGGGACTTATTGGGTATGGCTACACCTTC | CASSSGLIGYGYTF
TRBJ2-6 | - | TRBV7-3 | - | TGTGCCAGCAGCCCCCGGTTGGGTTCTGGGGCCAACGTCCTGACTTTC | CASSPRLGSGANVLTF
TRBJ2-5 | - | TRBV9 | - | TGTGCCAGCAGCTCACACGGGTTACAAGAGACCCAGTACTTC | CASSSHGLQETQYF
TRBJ1-6 | - | TRBV18 | - | TGTGCCAGCTCACCATCGGGGGCTCTTAATTCACCCCTCCACTTT | CASSPSGALNSPLHF
TRBJ1-4 | once | TRBV5-1 | - | TGCGCCAGCAGCTCAGGTCTGGAGGAAAAACTGTTTTTT | CASSSGLEEKLFF
TRBJ2-1 | - | TRBV29-1 | TRBD1 | TGCAGCGTGGGACAGGGAGGTGACAATGAGCAGTTCTTC | CSVGQGGDNEQFF
TRBJ1-2 | once | TRBV21-1 | - | TGTGCCAGCAGCACCACCGGGATCATGGGGTATGGCTACACCTTC | CASSTTGIMGYGYTF
TRBJ1-1 | - | TRBV5-1 | - | TGCGCCAGCAGCTTGGATTTGAACACTGAAGCTTTCTTT | CASSLDLNTEAFF
TRBJ1-5 | - | TRBV28 | TRBD1 | TGTGCCAGCAGTTTATACATGAGTGGGACAGTAAAGCAGCCCCAGCATTTT | CASSLYMSGTVKQPQHF
TRBJ2-5 | - | TRBV28 | TRBD1 | TGTGCCAGCAAACAGGGGTTCCAAGAGACCCAGTACTTC | CASKQGFQETQYF
TRBJ2-5 | - | TRBV5-8 | TRBD1 | TGTGCCAGCAGCTCGGGACAGCTCCAAGAGACCCAGTACTTC | CASSSGQLQETQYF
TRBJ2-7 | - | TRBV11-2 | TRBD2 | TGTGCCAGCAGTTGGGGAATTAGCGGGAGCTTCGAGCAGTACTTC | CASSWGISGSFEQYF
TRBJ2-7 | - | TRBV6-5 | - | TGTGCCAGCAGTCCCCCGGACAGCTACTACGAGCAGTACTTC | CASSPPDSYYEQYF
TRBJ2-7 | - | TRBV5-1 | TRBD2 | TGCGCCAGCAGCTTGGAGAAAGCGGGGTACGAGCAGTACTTC | CASSLEKAGYEQYF
TRBJ1-6 | few | TRBV6-6 | - | TGTGCCAGCAGTCCGAGACAGTCCACAGAGTATAATTCACCCCTCCACTTT | CASSPRQSTEYNSPLHF
TRBJ2-7 | - | TRBV10-3 | - | TGTGCCATCAGTGAGTCGGCAGCCCTCTACGAGCAGTACTTC | CAISESAALYEQYF
TRBJ1-2 | - | TRBV3-1/TRBV3-2 | - | TGTGCCAGCAGCCCCCTCGGGAACTATGGCTACACCTTC | CASSPLGNYGYTF
TRBJ2-7 | few | TRBV7-2 | TRBD2 | TGTGCCAGCAGCTTATATTCGGCTAGCGGGGCCTACGAGCAGTACTTC | CASSLYSASGAYEQYF
TRBJ1-6 | - | TRBV7-9 | TRBD1 | TGTGCCAGCAGCTCCGGACAGGGCAGGAGCTCCTATAATTCACCCCTCCACTTT | CASSSGQGRSSYNSPLHF